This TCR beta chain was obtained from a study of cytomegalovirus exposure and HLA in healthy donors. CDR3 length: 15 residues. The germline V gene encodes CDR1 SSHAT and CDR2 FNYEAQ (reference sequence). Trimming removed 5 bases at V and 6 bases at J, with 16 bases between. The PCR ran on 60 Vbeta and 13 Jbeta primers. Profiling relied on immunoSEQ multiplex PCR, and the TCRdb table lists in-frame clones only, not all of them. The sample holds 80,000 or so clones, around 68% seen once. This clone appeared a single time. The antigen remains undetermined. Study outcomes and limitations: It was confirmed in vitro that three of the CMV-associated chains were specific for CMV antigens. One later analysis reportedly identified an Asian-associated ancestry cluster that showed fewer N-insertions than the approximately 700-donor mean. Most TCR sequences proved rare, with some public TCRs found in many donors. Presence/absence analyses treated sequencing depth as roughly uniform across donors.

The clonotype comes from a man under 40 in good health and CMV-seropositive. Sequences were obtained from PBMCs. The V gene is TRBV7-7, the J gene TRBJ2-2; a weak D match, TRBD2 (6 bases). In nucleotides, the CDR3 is TGTGCCAGCAGCGCAGCAGGAGGCGGGGCCGGGGAGCTGTTTTTT. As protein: CASSAAGGGAGELFF.